The T cell receptor beta chain described here comes from a study of shared clonotypes between healthy human individuals. Deletions cut 0 bases from V and 2 bases from J, with 18 bases between. The length of the CDR3 is 17 residues. Germline V gene sequence: CDR1 SGHTS, CDR2 YDEGEE. Using immunoSEQ multiplex PCR, the repertoire was profiled, and TCRdb retains in-frame clones only, with some absent. This sample has about 640,000 clones, with 72% found just once. Comments on this clone: Its specificity is not known.

Overall study results and limits: Sorted-subset sequencing was shown by rarefaction to be incomplete despite large depth. For naive CD4 cells, approximately 4.8% of clonotypes were shared across a handful of donors.

The specimen sequenced was memory CD4+ T cells sorted from blood. Noted subset: CD45RA-negative fraction. The sequence derives from a woman aged 25 to 39 in good health. This rearrangement joins TRBV5-8 to TRBJ2-7, with D maybe TRBD2 (6 bases). DNA of the CDR3: TGTGCCAGCAGCTTGGGCCAGGGCAGCGGGTCCGCCTACGAGCAGTACTTC. It yields the protein CASSLGQGSGSAYEQYF. Supplemented by reference TRBV5-8 and TRBJ2-7, the full variable domain reads EAGVTQSPTHLIKTRGQQATLRCSPISGHTSVYWYQQALGLGLQFLLWYDEGEERNRGNFPPRFSGRQFPNYSSELNVNALELEDSALYLCASSLGQGSGSAYEQYFGPGTRLTVT.